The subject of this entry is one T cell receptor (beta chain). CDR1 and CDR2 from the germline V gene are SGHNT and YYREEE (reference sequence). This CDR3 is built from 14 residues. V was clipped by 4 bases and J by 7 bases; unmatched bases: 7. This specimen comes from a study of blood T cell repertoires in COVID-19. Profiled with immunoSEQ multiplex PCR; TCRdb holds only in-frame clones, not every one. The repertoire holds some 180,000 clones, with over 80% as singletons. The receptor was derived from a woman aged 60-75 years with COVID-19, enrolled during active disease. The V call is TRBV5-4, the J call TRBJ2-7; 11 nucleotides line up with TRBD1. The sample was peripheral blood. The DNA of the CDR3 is TGTGCCAGCAGCCCCGGACAGGGGGCGGAGGAGCAGTACTTC. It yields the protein CASSPGQGAEEQYF.